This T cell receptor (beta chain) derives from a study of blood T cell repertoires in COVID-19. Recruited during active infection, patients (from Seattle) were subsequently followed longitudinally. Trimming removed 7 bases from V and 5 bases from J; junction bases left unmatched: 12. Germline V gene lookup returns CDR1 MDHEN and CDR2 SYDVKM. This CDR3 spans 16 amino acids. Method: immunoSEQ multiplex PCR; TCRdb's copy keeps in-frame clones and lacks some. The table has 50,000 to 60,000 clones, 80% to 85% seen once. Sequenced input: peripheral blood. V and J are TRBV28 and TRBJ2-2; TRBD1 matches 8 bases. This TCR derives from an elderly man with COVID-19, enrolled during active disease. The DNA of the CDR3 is TGTGCCAGCACTAAATGGGGCAGGGGGCGGACCGGGGAGCTGTTTTTT. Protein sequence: CASTKWGRGRTGELFF.